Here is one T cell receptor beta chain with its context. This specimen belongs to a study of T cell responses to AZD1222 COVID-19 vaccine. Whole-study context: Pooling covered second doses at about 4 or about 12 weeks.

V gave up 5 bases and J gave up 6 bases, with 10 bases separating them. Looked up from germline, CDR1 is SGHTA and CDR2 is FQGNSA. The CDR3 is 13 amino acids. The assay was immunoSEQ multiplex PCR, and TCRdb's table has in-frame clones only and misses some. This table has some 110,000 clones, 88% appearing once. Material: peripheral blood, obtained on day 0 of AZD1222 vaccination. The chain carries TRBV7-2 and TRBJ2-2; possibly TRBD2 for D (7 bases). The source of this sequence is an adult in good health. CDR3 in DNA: TGTGCCAGCAGCGGGAGGGGGGCCGGGGAGCTGTTTTTT. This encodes CASSGRGAGELFF.